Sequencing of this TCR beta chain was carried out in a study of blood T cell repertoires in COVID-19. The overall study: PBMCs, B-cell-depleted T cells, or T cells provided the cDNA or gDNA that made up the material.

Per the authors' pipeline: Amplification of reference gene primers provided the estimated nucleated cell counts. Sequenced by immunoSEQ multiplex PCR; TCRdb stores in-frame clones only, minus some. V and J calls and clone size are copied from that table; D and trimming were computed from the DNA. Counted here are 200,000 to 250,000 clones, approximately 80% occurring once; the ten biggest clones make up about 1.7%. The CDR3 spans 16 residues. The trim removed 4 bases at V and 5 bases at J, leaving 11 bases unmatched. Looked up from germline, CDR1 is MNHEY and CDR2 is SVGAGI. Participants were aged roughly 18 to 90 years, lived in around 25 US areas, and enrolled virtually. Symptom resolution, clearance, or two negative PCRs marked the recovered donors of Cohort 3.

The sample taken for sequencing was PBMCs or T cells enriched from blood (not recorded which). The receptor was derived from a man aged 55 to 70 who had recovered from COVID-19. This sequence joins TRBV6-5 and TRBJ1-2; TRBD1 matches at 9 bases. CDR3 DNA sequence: TGTGCCAGCAGTTCTCGGCCTGAGGGACAGGGATATGGCTACACCTTC. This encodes CASSSRPEGQGYGYTF.